The rows below give T cell receptor beta chains drawn from one sample of a study of technical replicates of blood from a handful of donors. TCRdb's copy holds only in-frame clones and misses some; the assay was immunoSEQ multiplex PCR. The sample has tens of thousands of clones; 85% to 90% are singletons. Sequenced sample: PBMCs. These receptors came from a human donor in good health. Some clones in this sample may be carry-over from other donors' samples. Both conserved end residues are trimmed from each CDR3.

v_call	j_call	cdr3_length	cdr3_aa
TRBV29-1	TRBJ1-2	10	SVEEAGHGYT
TRBV4-1	TRBJ2-7	15	ASSPSPAGGLSYEQY
TRBV29-1	TRBJ2-3	13	SVDWGQGEWDTQY
TRBV5-1	TRBJ2-4	12	ASSRGIDKNIQY
TRBV6-5	TRBJ2-7	12	ASSLQGPPYEQY
TRBV27	TRBJ2-7	13	ASSRGLAGVVEQY
TRBV6-1	TRBJ2-2	13	ASRIGGGQAGELF
TRBV27	TRBJ2-5	12	ASSLLGGGETQY
TRBV19	TRBJ1-2	14	ASSISWTAGNYGYT
TRBV28	TRBJ1-3	12	ASSSQGTGNTIY
TRBV7-2	TRBJ2-1	11	ASSPQFLDEQF
TRBV5-6	TRBJ1-1	13	ASSLRDRAGTEAF
TRBV14	TRBJ2-1	13	ASTVGLAEGNEQF
TRBV7-3	TRBJ2-2	11	ASSAIDTGELF
TRBV7-9	TRBJ1-4	16	ASKRGRTPISTNEKLF
TRBV19	TRBJ2-3	12	ASSIRQGSDTQY
TRBV5-1	TRBJ2-7	17	ASSLGGLAGGWRPNEQY
TRBV16	TRBJ2-1	14	ASTKGSRSPYNEQF
TRBV19	TRBJ2-7	11	ASSIGQHYEQY
TRBV27	TRBJ1-1	12	ASSLQGLHTEAF
TRBV7-2	TRBJ2-7	13	ASSLFEGARTNQY
TRBV7-2	TRBJ2-3	14	ASSLEAGGLPDTQY
TRBV4-3	TRBJ2-1	11	ASSREWANEQF
TRBV7-2	TRBJ2-1	13	ASSLRDFSYNEQF
TRBV2	TRBJ2-3	14	ASSEAGLTGPDTQY
TRBV30	TRBJ1-5	13	AWSGTGVSNQPQH
TRBV5-5	TRBJ2-7	13	ASSLQGGETYEQY
TRBV4-1	TRBJ2-2	13	ASSQPGGLSGELF
TRBV7-9	TRBJ1-6	13	ASGQGESYNSPLH
TRBV11-2	TRBJ1-3	11	ASSLETVSPPY
TRBV7-2	TRBJ2-3	15	ASSLWSSGTIPDTQY
TRBV6-1	TRBJ1-5	12	ASSDRFSNQPQH
TRBV9	TRBJ2-7	12	ASSVEQGPYEQY
TRBV4-1	TRBJ2-4	17	ASSQERGPRGGSKNIQY